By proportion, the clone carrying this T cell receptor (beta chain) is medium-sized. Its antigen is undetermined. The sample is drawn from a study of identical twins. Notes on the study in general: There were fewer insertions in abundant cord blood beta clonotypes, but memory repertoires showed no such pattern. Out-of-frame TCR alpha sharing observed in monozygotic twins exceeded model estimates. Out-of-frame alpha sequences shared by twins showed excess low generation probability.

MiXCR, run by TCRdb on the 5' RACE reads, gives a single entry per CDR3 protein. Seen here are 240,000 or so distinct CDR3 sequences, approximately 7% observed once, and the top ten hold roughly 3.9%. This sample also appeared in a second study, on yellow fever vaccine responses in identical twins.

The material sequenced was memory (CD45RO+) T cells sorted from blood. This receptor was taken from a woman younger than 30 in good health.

The CDR3 nucleotides read TGTGCCAGCAGTGACCGGGCCAGTTTTTCACCCCTCCACTTT. Its protein is CASSDRASFSPLHF. The chain recombines TRBV25-1 with TRBJ1-6; D remains ambiguous. This CDR3 region has 14 residues. Looked up from germline, CDR1 is MGHDK and CDR2 is SYGVNS. With 3 bases removed from V and 9 bases from J, the gap between germline ends came to 12 bases.